These T cell receptor beta chains were read from a single sample in a study of T cell responses to AZD1222 COVID-19 vaccine. Assay used: immunoSEQ multiplex PCR; TCRdb lists only in-frame clones, some missing. This sample has tens of thousands of clones, with about 89% found just once. Sequenced here: peripheral blood, sampled on day 0 of AZD1222 vaccination. These receptors came from an adult in good health. Each CDR3 is given with its conserved first and last residue. D genes are given only for firm matches.

J gene,V gene,D gene,CDR3 protein
TRBJ2-5,TRBV5-1,.,CASSLGHIQETQYF
TRBJ2-7,TRBV25-1,TRBD2,CASSRGGQPHASFEQYF
TRBJ1-5,TRBV7-9,.,CASSPPGGYNQPQHF
TRBJ2-6,TRBV3-1/TRBV3-2,.,CASSQSGANVLTF
TRBJ1-2,TRBV14,.,CASSQDRKSPYGYTF
TRBJ1-5,TRBV12-3/TRBV12-4,TRBD1,CASSLTGDQPQHF
TRBJ2-1,TRBV15,.,CATSRVLLSTSYNEQFF
TRBJ2-1,TRBV21-1,.,CASSQPYPGGYNEQFF
TRBJ1-2,TRBV19,.,CASSALDRNYGYTF
TRBJ1-1,TRBV12-5,.,CAVGRGPNTEAFF
TRBJ1-3,TRBV7-9,.,CASSLAVSGNTIYF
TRBJ2-1,TRBV18,.,CASSRLRGNEQFF
TRBJ1-1,TRBV21-1,.,CASSLRQVMNTEAFF
TRBJ2-1,TRBV2,.,CASSETSSYNEQFF
TRBJ1-2,TRBV6-6,TRBD1,CASSSGTGSNYGYTF
TRBJ1-5,TRBV19,.,CASQYAGDHNQPQHF
TRBJ1-1,TRBV12-3/TRBV12-4,.,CASSSPGIDEAFF
TRBJ1-1,TRBV7-9,.,CASRHRWDTEAFF
TRBJ1-4,TRBV6-5,TRBD1,CASRQQGAGEKLFF
TRBJ1-2,TRBV5-1,TRBD1,CASRPGQYYGYTF
TRBJ1-4,TRBV19,.,CASSISSWTNEKLFF
TRBJ2-1,TRBV27,TRBD1,CASSPWDRGNEQFF
TRBJ2-5,TRBV5-1,TRBD1,CASSLLFDRAAETQYF
TRBJ2-7,TRBV6-6,.,CASSYLQSNEQYF
TRBJ1-1,TRBV11-3,TRBD1,CASTLNRGRISEAFF
TRBJ2-2,TRBV7-8,.,CASSLYMGVGNTGELFF
TRBJ1-2,TRBV6-5,.,CASSLTVGGGYTF
TRBJ2-3,TRBV5-8,TRBD2,CASSLRRGFSTDTQYF
TRBJ2-7,TRBV5-4,TRBD2,CASSLGGLAGALSYEQYF
TRBJ1-2,TRBV7-9,.,CASTDIANYGYTF
TRBJ1-2,TRBV19,TRBD1,CASTIEGTGMYYGYTF
TRBJ2-1,TRBV6-4,.,CASGPGAGSYNEQFF
TRBJ2-3,TRBV7-6,.,CASSPRGAGTDTQYF
TRBJ2-2,TRBV6-6,.,CASSPFWRSKVTGELFF
TRBJ2-1,TRBV30,TRBD1,CAWSVPDRDYNEQFF
TRBJ1-1,TRBV9,.,CASSVGSGSTEAFF
TRBJ2-1,TRBV24-1,TRBD2,CATSASSGRIEQFF
TRBJ1-2,TRBV6-4,TRBD1,CASSGTGWNYGYTF
TRBJ2-1,TRBV6-5,.,CASSLYGVHYNEQFF
TRBJ2-7,TRBV5-1,.,CASSSGPRDSGYEQYF
TRBJ2-1,TRBV30,.,CAWSRGTYNEQFF
TRBJ1-1,TRBV6-5,TRBD1,CASSYRTGEAFF
TRBJ1-3,TRBV11-2,.,CASSLGPGALWHPGNTIYF
TRBJ2-7,TRBV21-1,.,CASSSENNEQYF
TRBJ1-5,TRBV2,.,CASTYSDGYSNQPQHF
TRBJ2-1,TRBV5-1,.,CASSLVLALNEQFF
TRBJ2-7,TRBV6-2/TRBV6-3,.,CASSLTDRYEQYF
TRBJ2-7,TRBV7-8,.,CASSLRGDESEQYF
TRBJ2-7,TRBV24-1,.,CATSDPGHYEQYF
TRBJ1-2,TRBV3-1/TRBV3-2,.,CASSQALGWGRSPLYYGYTF
TRBJ1-2,TRBV4-3,.,CASSQAAADLNYGYTF
TRBJ1-1,TRBV15,TRBD1,CATSREVRGHTEAFF
TRBJ1-2,TRBV4-3,.,CASSHSREGNYGYTF